Sequencing of this TCR beta chain was carried out in a study of human T cells and chemical hapten exposure. One entry per CDR3 protein results from TCRdb running MiXCR on the RACE reads. The table has about 160,000 distinct CDR3 sequences, 25% to 35% seen once. This clonotype was seen once. Time point indicated: patch test 3, about 24 weeks after DPC sensitization. This sample's treatment: therapeutic diphenylcyclopropenone sensitization with weekly scalp DPC. This receptor was obtained from a woman aged 18-29 years with alopecia areata. Some clones in this sample may be carry-over from other donors' samples. The sequenced sample was whole blood, obtained in connection with sensitization to the hapten diphenylcyclopropenone (DPC).

The CDR3 bases are TGTGCCAGCAGCGTAGGAACCGCTCGTATCGAAGCTTTCTTT. This sequence encodes CASSVGTARIEAFF. The V call is TRBV9, the J call TRBJ1-1; D not certain. V was clipped by 0 bases and J by 8 bases, with 14 bases between them. The CDR3 covers 14 residues. Germline lookup yields CDR1 SGDLS and CDR2 YYNGEE. Using reference TRBV9 and TRBJ1-1 for the parts outside the CDR3, the full variable domain is DSGVTQTPKHLITATGQRVTLRCSPRSGDLSVYWYQQSLDQGLQFLIQYYNGEERAKGNILERFSAQQFPDLHSELNLSSLELGDSALYFCASSVGTARIEAFFGQGTRLTVV.